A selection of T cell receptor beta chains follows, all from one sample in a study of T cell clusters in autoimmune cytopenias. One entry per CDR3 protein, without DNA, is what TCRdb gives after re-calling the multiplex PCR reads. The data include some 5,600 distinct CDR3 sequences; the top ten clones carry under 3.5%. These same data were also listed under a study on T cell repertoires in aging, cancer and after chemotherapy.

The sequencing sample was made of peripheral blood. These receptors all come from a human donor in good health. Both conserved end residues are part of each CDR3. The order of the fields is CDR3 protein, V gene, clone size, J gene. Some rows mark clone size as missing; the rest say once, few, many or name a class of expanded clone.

CASSIGNEQFF	TRBV19	medium-sized	TRBJ2-1
CASSAPGGYGYTF	TRBV6-1	NA	TRBJ1-2
CASSTGSGGDTDTQYF	TRBV19	NA	TRBJ2-3
CASSLRGPTNEQFF	TRBV27	NA	TRBJ2-1
CSVGVGAPGGGYGYTF	TRBV29-1	NA	TRBJ1-2
CASLSGSTDTQYF	TRBV5-6	medium-sized	TRBJ2-3
CASSLMVSNQPQHF	TRBV12-3/TRBV12-4	NA	TRBJ1-5
CASSFPEPQAFF	TRBV6-2/TRBV6-3	NA	TRBJ1-1
CASSLGLNTEAFF	TRBV5-5	medium-sized	TRBJ1-1
CASSLPGDWAGELFF	TRBV11-3	NA	TRBJ2-2
CASSPPGIRQGGYTF	TRBV18	NA	TRBJ1-2
CASSQEQGGRTEAFF	TRBV12-3/TRBV12-4	NA	TRBJ1-1
CASSSRDEKLFF	TRBV6-2/TRBV6-3	NA	TRBJ1-4
CASSPLPQGYNSPLHF	TRBV18	NA	TRBJ1-6
CASRPGHGETQYF	TRBV19	medium-sized	TRBJ2-5
CASSLDADGRYF	TRBV7-9	NA	TRBJ2-7
CASSPRSLAGGSYNEQFF	TRBV18	NA	TRBJ2-1
CASSSYGNYGYTF	TRBV5-4	NA	TRBJ1-2
CASTTYQGYTF	TRBV19	medium-sized	TRBJ1-2
CASSYLGQHLRLNYGYTF	TRBV6-2/TRBV6-3	medium-sized	TRBJ1-2
CASSRRPENTGELFF	TRBV7-6	medium-sized	TRBJ2-2
CASSLPRAAYNEQFF	TRBV11-2	NA	TRBJ2-1
CASSNKGESLYF	TRBV19	medium-sized	TRBJ2-4
CSGKQANTEAFF	TRBV29-1	medium-sized	TRBJ1-1
CASSSGQGVRYTF	TRBV12-3/TRBV12-4	NA	TRBJ1-2
CASTLGDEQFF	TRBV6-6	medium-sized	TRBJ2-1
CASSKKSQTDQPQHF	TRBV7-2	NA	TRBJ1-5
CASSLSFPPSTGGYTF	TRBV12-3/TRBV12-4	NA	TRBJ1-2
CASSLRLAGVGTGELFF	TRBV12-3/TRBV12-4	NA	TRBJ2-2
CASSSRDNGNTIYF	TRBV5-4	medium-sized	TRBJ1-3
CATKKDRDPNTGELFF	TRBV15	medium-sized	TRBJ2-2
CANTPGVGYGYTF	TRBV6-1	medium-sized	TRBJ1-2
CASSLRGSEQFF	TRBV5-6	medium-sized	TRBJ2-1
CSVELETVYGYTF	TRBV29-1	medium-sized	TRBJ1-2
CASSLLSNQPQHF	TRBV7-9	NA	TRBJ1-5
CASSPTSLTTGELFF	TRBV18	medium-sized	TRBJ2-2
CASRDARGCSYYGYTF	TRBV6-4	NA	TRBJ1-2
CASSRRQGAGTDTQYF	TRBV5-1	NA	TRBJ2-3
CASSVSYEQYF	TRBV6-1	medium-sized	TRBJ2-7
CASSPSAGTFTDTQYF	TRBV18	medium-sized	TRBJ2-3
CAWRGQWDTEAFF	TRBV30	medium-sized	TRBJ1-1
CASSRSAGGAAEGYTF	TRBV18	NA	TRBJ1-2
CAISDQKTQYYEQYF	TRBV10-3	NA	TRBJ2-7
CASRGTSSYEQYF	TRBV6-2/TRBV6-3	NA	TRBJ2-7
CASSGETSTQYF	TRBV12-3/TRBV12-4	medium-sized	TRBJ2-3
CAISESQTTQETQYF	TRBV10-3	NA	TRBJ2-5
CASSTRHFSGNTIYF	TRBV19	medium-sized	TRBJ1-3
CAWNPPQIQGGYGYTF	TRBV30	medium-sized	TRBJ1-2
CASSAGSSGANVLTF	TRBV5-6	medium-sized	TRBJ2-6
CAISQEGLAGGGSSYNEQFF	TRBV10-3	NA	TRBJ2-1
CASAKGTKNIQYF	TRBV27	medium-sized	TRBJ2-4
CATDRRYSNQPQHF	TRBV6-1	medium-sized	TRBJ1-5